The 10 T cell receptor beta chains below come from one sample, sequenced in a study of shared clonotypes between healthy human individuals. Naive CD8 isolation took CD45RO-negative cells positively selected for CCR7 and excluded terminally differentiated effector memory CD45RA+ cells. The data were produced by immunoSEQ multiplex PCR, yet TCRdb's version contains in-frame clones alone and is incomplete. Of around 2,000,000 clones in the sample, approximately 94% are singletons; the top ten hold approximately 1.7%. The sample taken for sequencing was naive CD8+ T cells from PBMCs. Receptor source: a young man in good health. Some clones in this sample may be carry-over from other donors' samples.

The chain has TRBV4-1 and TRBJ1-3; unclear D gene. The CDR3 sequence is 18 residues long. V gave up 0 bases and J gave up 0 bases, with 15 bases separating them. Germline assignment: CDR1 MGHRA and CDR2 YSYEKL. The CDR3 sequence: CASSQEPHGRPSGNTIYF. CDR3 nucleotide sequence: TGCGCCAGCAGCCAAGAACCGCACGGTAGACCCTCTGGAAACACCATATATTTT.

This clone occurred a few times. This chain uses TRBV9 with TRBJ1-5; D uncertain. Germline V CDR1 and CDR2: SGDLS, YYNGEE. This CDR3 region has 15 residues. V lost 4 bases, J lost 3 bases, and 14 bases lay in between. The CDR3 is CASSTEQGPNQPQHF. The DNA for the CDR3 is TGTGCCAGCAGCACCGAGCAAGGGCCCAATCAGCCCCAGCATTTT.

This chain connects TRBV9 to TRBJ1-2, with 7 positions matching TRBD1. Germline V gene data show CDR1 as SGDLS and CDR2 as YYNGEE. The CDR3 loop spans 15 amino acids. The V segment lost 3 bases and the J segment 2 bases; nucleotides outside the gene matches: 7. CDR3 protein: CASSAESTGNYGYTF. In DNA, the CDR3 is TGTGCCAGCAGCGCAGAATCGACAGGGAACTATGGCTACACCTTC.

The rearrangement uses TRBV10-3 and TRBJ2-7, with D tentatively TRBD1 (8 bases). This CDR3 has 15 residues. Trimming took off 7 bases at V and 4 bases at J, with 20 bases between the two ends. Germline assignment: CDR1 ENHRY and CDR2 SYGVKD. The CDR3 sequence is CAITPGEQGGYEQYF. CDR3 in DNA: TGTGCCATCACTCCTGGGGAACAGGGGGGGTACGAGCAGTACTTC.

The sample holds one count of this clone. The chain couples TRBV19 to TRBJ2-1; D is perhaps TRBD2 (7 bases). Deletions cut 4 bases from V and 2 bases from J, with 18 bases between. The CDR3 totals 17 residues. Germline lookup yields CDR1 LNHDA and CDR2 SQIVND (reference sequence). The CDR3 nucleotides are TGTGCCAGTAGTACTAACACAGGGAGGGCGACCTACAATGAGCAGTTCTTC. Translation gives CASSTNTGRATYNEQFF. Full variable domain (missing parts from reference TRBV19 and TRBJ2-1): DGGITQSPKYLFRKEGQNVTLSCEQNLNHDAMYWYRQDPGQGLRLIYYSQIVNDFQKGDIAEGYSVSREKKESFPLTVTSAQKNPTAFYLCASSTNTGRATYNEQFFGPGTRLTVL.

The V gene is TRBV5-6, the J gene TRBJ2-7; D not certain. The germline V gene has CDR1 SGHDT and CDR2 YYEEEE. This CDR3 spans 13 amino acids. V lost 6 bases and J lost 5, with 15 bases in between. CDR3 sequence: CASIPSGLHEQYF. The CDR3 DNA follows: TGTGCCAGCATCCCGTCCGGTCTCCACGAGCAGTACTTC.

V is TRBV6-5 and J is TRBJ1-1; 8 bases are shared with TRBD1. V was pared by 8 bases and J by 4 bases, with 3 bases of the junction left unmatched. CDR1 is MNHEY and CDR2 is SVGAGI in the germline V gene. The CDR3 loop spans 12 amino acids. The chain's CDR3 is CASWTGITEAFF. CDR3 coding DNA: TGTGCCAGCTGGACAGGGATCACTGAAGCTTTCTTT.

This clone was detected once. The rearrangement links TRBV27 to TRBJ1-4, with D uncertain. With 6 bases removed from V and 5 bases from J, the gap between germline ends came to 13 bases. This CDR3 is built from 14 residues. The germline gives CDR1 MNHEY, CDR2 SMNVEV (reference sequence). This CDR3 reads CASRVRSPNEKLFF. CDR3 in DNA: TGTGCCAGCAGGGTTCGCAGCCCGAATGAAAAACTGTTTTTT.

CDR3 residues: CASSPRDRPNVLTF. The CDR3 DNA sequence: TGTGCCAGCTCACCTCGGGACAGGCCAAACGTCCTGACTTTC. The V and J genes are TRBV18 and TRBJ2-6; 8 bases agree with TRBD1. The V gene's germline CDR1 is KGHSH and CDR2 LQKENI. V dropped 3 bases and J dropped 10; count of bases not matched to a gene: 5. There are 14 residues in the CDR3.

With respect to this clone: The sample contains more than one DNA sequence encoding this CDR3. The gene calls are TRBV11-2 and TRBJ1-2; the D gene is possibly TRBD1 (6 bases). V was pared by 1 base and J by 4 bases, with 10 bases between. Germline-derived CDR1 and CDR2 are SGHAT and FQNNGV. The CDR3 has 14 amino acids. CDR3 residues: CASSLVGGTYGYTF. The DNA of the CDR3 is TGTGCCAGCAGCTTAGTGGGGGGCACCTATGGCTACACCTTC.